The T cell receptor beta chain described here comes from a study of T-cell memory formation after mild COVID-19. A single record per CDR3 protein comes from TCRdb applying MiXCR to the 5' RACE reads. The repertoire includes 250,000 to 300,000 distinct CDR3 sequences, 15% to 20% of them detected once, and roughly 20% sits in the top ten. This CDR3 has 15 amino acids. Germline V CDR1 and CDR2: LGHNA, YSLEER. Trimming took 0 bases from V and 7 from J; bases not matched to a gene: 4. The sequence was obtained from a man aged 18 to 29 who had mild COVID-19 (a few samples of this study predate the infection). Cell type and time point are not known. The sample comprised PBMCs or a T cell subset sorted from them (not recorded which). The J gene is TRBJ1-4, the V gene TRBV4-3; 8 nucleotides agree with TRBD1. The CDR3 spells CASSQDRRGLEKLFF. The CDR3 region has the DNA TGCGCCAGCAGCCAAGATCGCAGGGGGCTTGAAAAACTGTTTTTT.